Listed here are 32 T cell receptor beta chains from one sample, sequenced in a study of blood T cell repertoires in COVID-19. Sequencing was performed with immunoSEQ multiplex PCR; in TCRdb, only in-frame clones are kept and a portion is missing. Of about 180,000 clones listed, about 85% are singletons. Sequenced sample: peripheral blood. These receptors all come from a woman older than 75 with acute or convalescent COVID-19.

The chain links TRBV7-2 to TRBJ2-7; D is possibly TRBD1 (6 bases). The germline V and J ends were trimmed by 3 bases and 4 bases, with 10 bases remaining between them. This CDR3 is built from 13 residues. The germline CDR1 and CDR2 sequences are SGHTA and FQGNSA. CDR3 residues: CASSLGRGYEQYF. As DNA, the CDR3 is TGTGCCAGCAGCTTGGGCAGGGGATACGAGCAGTACTTC.

This clone was seen just once. The sample carries other DNA sequences with the same CDR3. V gene TRBV18 combines with J gene TRBJ2-2; a weak D match, TRBD2 (5 bases). The CDR3 runs 14 residues. Germline CDR1 reads KGHSH; CDR2 reads LQKENI. V lost 1 base and J 3 bases, leaving 6 bases between the germline ends. The CDR3 nucleotides are TGTGCCAGCTCACCACTCGGGGACACCGGGGAGCTGTTTTTT. This translates into CASSPLGDTGELFF.

About this clone itself: One end of the junction fails to match germline, which may point to a read error. CDR3: CASSYRSGNSEAFF. The CDR3 nucleotides read TGTGCCAGCAGTTACCGGTCAGGGAACTCTGAAGCTTTCTTT. The chain carries TRBV6-2 or TRBV6-3 and TRBJ1-1; TRBD1 might be the D (5 bases). This CDR3 is built from 14 residues. Germline V gene data show CDR1 as MNHEY and CDR2 as SVGEGT.

The V gene is TRBV15, the J gene TRBJ1-2; tentatively, D is TRBD1 (6 bases). The V gene's germline CDR1 is LNHNV and CDR2 YYDKDF (reference sequence). V lost 0 bases and J lost 5, with 13 bases in between. The CDR3 runs 15 residues. CDR3 amino acids: CATSRDRGGPYGYTF. The DNA for the CDR3 is TGTGCCACCAGCAGAGATCGCGGGGGGCCTTATGGCTACACCTTC.

The gene calls are TRBV12-3 or TRBV12-4 and TRBJ2-3, with D possibly TRBD2 on 6 matching bases. The CDR3 spans 12 residues. The ends were cut back, 3 bases at V and 11 bases at J, with 12 bases in the middle. CDR3 sequence reads: CASSLGGREQYF. CDR3 sequence (DNA): TGTGCCAGCAGTTTGGGGGGAAGGGAGCAGTATTTT.

The gene calls are TRBV2 and TRBJ2-7; 14 bases are shared with TRBD2. Looked up from germline, CDR1 is SNHLY and CDR2 is FYNNEI. This CDR3 is built from 19 residues. The junction had 13 bases not matched to a gene; V was cut back by 5 bases and J by 1 base. The CDR3 bases are TGTGCCAGCAGTTTTGCGACTAGCGGGAGGGCCGGGGGGTCCTACGAGCAGTACTTC. As protein: CASSFATSGRAGGSYEQYF.

Concerning this clone itself: Germline and junction disagree at one end, which may indicate a read error. The rearrangement uses TRBV29-1 and TRBJ1-2; D might be TRBD1 (6 bases). CDR3 size: 13 residues. Looked up from germline, CDR1 is SQVTM and CDR2 is ANQGSEA. In nucleotides, the CDR3 is TGCAGCGTTGCGGCAGGGGATAACTATGGCTACATCTTC. This encodes CSVAAGDNYGYIF.

The chain employs TRBV19 and TRBJ1-4, with D hard to call. Germline CDR1 and CDR2: LNHDA and SQIVND (reference sequence). Trimming left V 6 bases short and J 4 bases short, with 15 bases between. The CDR3 is made up of 15 amino acids. The CDR3 DNA reads TGTGCCAGTAGCTTCACCTGGGGAGATAATGAAAAACTGTTTTTT. Amino acids: CASSFTWGDNEKLFF. The variable domain in full, completed from reference TRBV19 and TRBJ1-4, reads DGGITQSPKYLFRKEGQNVTLSCEQNLNHDAMYWYRQDPGQGLRLIYYSQIVNDFQKGDIAEGYSVSREKKESFPLTVTSAQKNPTAFYLCASSFTWGDNEKLFFGSGTQLSVL.

This chain uses TRBV7-9 with TRBJ2-1; 9 bases are a match to TRBD2. In germline, CDR1 is SEHNR, CDR2 FQNEAQ (reference sequence). The ends lost 5 bases at V and 9 bases at J; junction bases unmatched: 14. CDR3 length: 16 residues. CDR3 nucleotides: TGTGCCAGCAGCCCAGGCGTGGCGGGGGGGGATCTTGAGCAGTTCTTC. The encoded protein is CASSPGVAGGDLEQFF.

This rearrangement joins TRBV19 to TRBJ2-3, with 7 bases matching TRBD2. The V gene end was trimmed by 8 bases and the J gene end by 0 bases; junction bases not matched to a gene: 5. Germline V gene data show CDR1 as LNHDA and CDR2 as SQIVND (reference sequence). This CDR3 region has 14 residues. CDR3 protein: CASLSGASTDTQYF. The CDR3 DNA follows: TGTGCCAGTTTGAGCGGGGCCAGCACAGATACGCAGTATTTT. Combining the CDR3 with reference TRBV19 and TRBJ2-3 gives the whole variable domain DGGITQSPKYLFRKEGQNVTLSCEQNLNHDAMYWYRQDPGQGLRLIYYSQIVNDFQKGDIAEGYSVSREKKESFPLTVTSAQKNPTAFYLCASLSGASTDTQYFGPGTRLTVL.

The J gene is TRBJ2-3, the V gene TRBV9; 12 bases are a match to TRBD2. The CDR3 is made up of 17 amino acids. J gave up 3 bases and V 3 bases, and 8 bases lay outside the gene matches. Looked up from germline, CDR1 is SGDLS and CDR2 is YYNGEE. CDR3 in amino acids: CASSARLAGARTDTQYF. The CDR3 nucleotides are TGTGCCAGCAGCGCCAGACTAGCGGGAGCTCGAACAGATACGCAGTATTTT.

The chain carries TRBV5-6 and TRBJ1-1, with D uncertain. Per germline, CDR1 SGHDT and CDR2 YYEEEE. The CDR3 runs to 11 residues. V was trimmed by 4 bases and J by 3 bases, leaving 4 bases between them. CDR3 in amino acids: CASSTYTEAFF. The CDR3 nucleotides are TGTGCCAGCAGCACATACACTGAAGCTTTCTTT.

The V gene is TRBV18, the J gene TRBJ2-7; 11 nucleotides line up with TRBD2. The junction had 1 base not matched to a gene; V was cut back by 2 bases and J by 1 base. The germline V gene has CDR1 KGHSH and CDR2 LQKENI. The CDR3 is made up of 15 amino acids. The DNA for the CDR3 is TGTGCCAGCTCACCAGCTAGCGGGAGGTCCTACGAGCAGTACTTC. Its protein is CASSPASGRSYEQYF.

The chain uses TRBV3-1 (or the pseudogene TRBV3-2) and TRBJ1-5; a possible D gene is TRBD1 (6 bases). The germline gives CDR1 LGHDT, CDR2 YNNKEL (reference sequence). This CDR3 has 13 amino acids. The V and J ends lost 4 bases and 5 bases respectively, with 9 bases between them. The CDR3 DNA reads as TGTGCCAGCAGCCCCTCAGGGGATCAGCCCCAGCATTTT. Translation gives CASSPSGDQPQHF.

The chain employs TRBV24-1 and TRBJ1-5, with D unclear. Looked up from germline, CDR1 is KGHDR and CDR2 is SFDVKD. Deletions cut 2 bases from V and 1 base from J, with 8 bases between. The CDR3 has 15 residues. The CDR3 spells CATSDSLASNQPQHF. CDR3 coding DNA: TGTGCCACCAGTGATTCGCTGGCCAGCAATCAGCCCCAGCATTTT.

This sequence joins TRBV7-6 and TRBJ1-1; 10 bases align to TRBD1. The CDR3 extends over 17 amino acids. V trimming: 4 bases; J trimming: 0 bases; junction bases outside the gene matches: 8. Looked up from germline, CDR1 is SGHVS and CDR2 is FNYEAQ. CDR3: CASSWGSGTGVNTEAFF. The CDR3 DNA reads TGTGCCAGCAGCTGGGGTTCCGGGACAGGGGTGAACACTGAAGCTTTCTTT.

This clone was recorded once. V usage is TRBV9 and J usage is TRBJ1-1, with 10 bases matching TRBD1. The germline V gene encodes CDR1 SGDLS and CDR2 YYNGEE. The ends lost 4 bases at V and 7 bases at J; junction bases unmatched: 7. The CDR3 totals 14 residues. This CDR3 is CASSPGTGVLEAFF. The DNA for the CDR3 is TGTGCCAGCAGCCCAGGGACAGGGGTTCTTGAAGCTTTCTTT.

The chain joins TRBV9 to TRBJ2-7; weak D call: TRBD1 (5 bases). V was cut by 0 bases and J by 1 base, with 14 bases left in between. Germline values: CDR1 SGDLS, CDR2 YYNGEE. This CDR3 is built from 16 residues. CDR3 loop: CASSVVYRRASYEQYF. CDR3 DNA sequence: TGTGCCAGCAGCGTAGTCTACAGGAGAGCATCCTACGAGCAGTACTTC.

The chain employs TRBV2 and TRBJ2-7; maybe TRBD1 (6 bases). Germline V gene sequence: CDR1 SNHLY, CDR2 FYNNEI. Between the trimmed V and J ends, which lost 3 bases and 7 bases, there was a span of 16 bases. This CDR3 is built from 14 residues. The CDR3 loop reads CASSDQGPIGEQYF. CDR3 DNA: TGTGCCAGCAGTGATCAGGGGCCCATTGGAGAGCAGTACTTC.

This clone occurred a few times. The chain uses TRBV30 and TRBJ2-7; D is possibly TRBD1 (6 bases). Trimming removed 1 base from V and 4 bases from J, with 17 bases in between. The CDR3 length is 15 residues. Germline V lookup: CDR1 GTSNPN, CDR2 SVGIG (reference sequence). The CDR3 DNA reads TGTGCCTGGAGTGCCACACACATCAGGGGATACGAGCAGTACTTC. It is translated as CAWSATHIRGYEQYF. The full variable domain, with the rest looked up from reference TRBV30 and TRBJ2-7, is SQTIHQWPATLVQPVGSPLSLECTVEGTSNPNLYWYRQAAGRGLQLLFYSVGIGQISSEVPQNLSASRPQDRQFILSSKKLLLSDSGFYLCAWSATHIRGYEQYFGPGTRLTVT.

This rearrangement joins TRBV10-3 to TRBJ1-6; TRBD1 might be the D (5 bases). Germline V gene sequence: CDR1 ENHRY, CDR2 SYGVKD. Trimming removed 2 bases at V and 10 bases at J, with 9 bases between. The CDR3 spans 13 residues. The CDR3 DNA sequence: TGTGCCATCAGTGAGGGTCAGGGATCACCCCTCCACTTT. As protein: CAISEGQGSPLHF.

The V and J genes are TRBV6-1 and TRBJ2-1; tentatively, D is TRBD2 (6 bases). Trimming pared 3 bases from V and 10 bases from J, leaving 19 bases between. CDR3 size: 15 residues. CDR1 is MNHNS, CDR2 SASEGT, per germline. CDR3 nucleotides: TGTGCCAGCAGTGAGGCGGGACTTCCACCGAGGGAGCAGTTCTTC. Its translation: CASSEAGLPPREQFF.

This clone has just one count. V is TRBV3-1 (or the pseudogene TRBV3-2) and J is TRBJ2-4; the D gene is possibly TRBD1 (6 bases). Germline assignment: CDR1 LGHDT and CDR2 YNNKEL (reference sequence). V was shortened by 2 bases and J by 4 bases, with 9 bases between the two germline ends. This CDR3 contains 14 residues. The CDR3 bases are TGTGCCAGCAGCCAATTCGGACAGAAAAACATTCAGTACTTC. Translated, it gives CASSQFGQKNIQYF.

The chain employs TRBV5-1 and TRBJ2-5; D is possibly TRBD1 (5 bases). CDR3 length equals 16 residues. V lost 1 base and J 1 base, leaving 14 bases between the germline ends. CDR1 SGHRS and CDR2 YFSETQ come from the germline V gene. The CDR3 here is CASSLFGAPVQETQYF. CDR3 nucleotide sequence: TGCGCCAGCAGCTTGTTTGGGGCCCCGGTCCAAGAGACCCAGTACTTC.

The chain uses TRBV19 and TRBJ2-3; perhaps TRBD2 as D (6 bases). This CDR3 is 14 amino acids long. The germline V and J ends were trimmed by 4 bases and 3 bases, with 11 bases remaining between them. Germline-derived CDR1 and CDR2 are LNHDA and SQIVND (reference sequence). CDR3 sequence reads: CASSTGRGTDTQYF. The CDR3 coding sequence is TGTGCCAGTAGTACCGGGAGAGGGACAGATACGCAGTATTTT.

The chain has TRBV6-1 and TRBJ2-3, with 10 bases matching TRBD2. Trimming at V came to 6 bases and at J to 2 bases, leaving 8 bases not matched to a gene. The CDR3 spans 16 residues. Germline V gene lookup returns CDR1 MNHNS and CDR2 SASEGT. In DNA, the CDR3 is TGTGCCAGCAGCGAAAATAGCGGGGGGTCCACAGATACGCAGTATTTT. Residues: CASSENSGGSTDTQYF.

DNA of the CDR3: TGTGCCAGCAGCTCCGGGACAGGAGCATACGAGCAGTACTTC. Protein: CASSSGTGAYEQYF. The V and J genes are TRBV5-6 and TRBJ2-7; 8 bases map to TRBD1. The CDR3 spans 14 residues. V lost 3 bases and J lost 4; bases outside the gene matches: 6. Germline CDR1 reads SGHDT; CDR2 reads YYEEEE.

The V call is TRBV4-2, the J call TRBJ1-1, with D possibly being TRBD1 (5 bases). V gave up 0 bases and J gave up 6 bases, with 8 bases separating them. Germline CDR1 is LGHNA and CDR2 is YNFKEQ. The CDR3 totals 13 residues. The CDR3 DNA reads TGTGCCAGCAGCCAAGATAGGGGCTCTGAAGCTTTCTTT. This gives the protein CASSQDRGSEAFF.

The rearrangement links TRBV9 to TRBJ2-7; a weak D match, TRBD2 (7 bases). CDR3 size: 15 residues. Germline V lookup: CDR1 SGDLS, CDR2 YYNGEE. V lost 3 bases, J lost 2 bases, and 15 bases lay in between. CDR3: CASSAGRGAPYEQYF. The CDR3 nucleotides are TGTGCCAGCAGCGCCGGCCGGGGGGCCCCCTACGAGCAGTACTTC.

The chain has TRBV29-1 and TRBJ2-2; 9 positions match TRBD1. Germline V gene sequence: CDR1 SQVTM, CDR2 ANQGSEA. Trimming cost V 5 bases and J 3 bases; bases outside gene matches: 7. CDR3 size: 15 residues. CDR3 nucleotides: TGCAGCGTTCGCTACCGACAGGGGGACACCGGGGAGCTGTTTTTT. Translating it yields CSVRYRQGDTGELFF.

This clone was recorded a few times. The chain recombines TRBV13 with TRBJ1-5; perhaps TRBD1 as D (5 bases). V was cut by 0 bases and J by 4 bases, with 16 bases left in between. Germline V CDR1 and CDR2: PRHDT, FYEKMQ (reference sequence). The CDR3 is made up of 17 amino acids. The CDR3 spells CASSLGGAGGRNQPQHF. In DNA form, the CDR3 reads TGTGCCAGCAGCTTAGGAGGGGCCGGGGGACGAAATCAGCCCCAGCATTTT. Combining the CDR3 with reference TRBV13 and TRBJ1-5 gives the whole variable domain AAGVIQSPRHLIKEKRETATLKCYPIPRHDTVYWYQQGPGQDPQFLISFYEKMQSDKGSIPDRFSAQQFSDYHSELNMSSLELGDSALYFCASSLGGAGGRNQPQHFGDGTRLSIL.

V and J are TRBV7-2 and TRBJ2-1, with 9 bases matching TRBD2. Germline CDR1 and CDR2: SGHTA and FQGNSA. The CDR3 loop spans 15 amino acids. Trimming removed 1 base from V and 9 bases from J; junction bases left unmatched: 7. The CDR3 DNA is TGTGCCAGCAGCTTAGAGGCGGGAGGGATTGCTGAGCAGTTCTTC. This codes for CASSLEAGGIAEQFF. Looking up the rest from reference TRBV7-2 and TRBJ2-1 gives the full variable domain: GAGVSQSPSNKVTEKGKDVELRCDPISGHTALYWYRQSLGQGLEFLIYFQGNSAPDKSGLPSDRFSAERTGGSVSTLTIQRTQQEDSAVYLCASSLEAGGIAEQFFGPGTRLTVL.